This T cell receptor (beta chain) was identified in a study of blood T cells in healthy people across ages. The CDR3 is 15 residues long. CDR1 is SSHAT, CDR2 FNYEAQ, per germline (reference sequence). To note about this clonotype: Antigen specificity is unknown. The junction and the germline gene differ at one end; a read error may be behind it.

The study, taken as a whole, reports: Higher diversity and more naive CD4+ cells were features of long-lived donors, compared to aged donors. TCR beta diversity correlated strongly with naive T cell percentage.

The people who gave samples were healthy Caucasians from Russia, aged roughly 6 to 100. The authors extracted at least 6 micrograms of total RNA per sample. Alongside a J-beta primer mix, a sample-barcoded 5' primer served in a second PCR lasting about 7 to 11 cycles. TCRdb processed the 5' RACE reads anew with MiXCR; each CDR3 protein has one entry. The top ten clones hold 13% of a sample with about a million distinct CDR3 sequences, roughly 43% of them seen once. The sequencing sample was made of blood. The rearrangement links TRBV7-7 to TRBJ2-5; 14 nucleotides align to TRBD2. This clonotype was obtained from a man aged 25 to 40 in good health. CDR3 amino acids: CASSSGLAGGETQYF. CDR3 in DNA: TGTGCTAGCAGCTCAGGACTAGCGGGGGGCGAGACCCAGTACTTC.